This T cell receptor (beta chain) derives from a study of human CD8 memory T cell subsets. This clonotype registers medium-sized (0.01 to 0.1%) by frequency. Total CD8+ T cells were enriched by a separation that was negative and magnetic. RNA originated from duplicate vials containing about 160,000 sorted CD8+ T cells per subset. Generation of TCR beta libraries used UMI-labeled 5' RACE. TCRdb reprocessed the 5' RACE reads, keeping one entry per CDR3 protein, no DNA. This sample's clone table lists 9,500 to 15,000 distinct CDR3 sequences. The sample taken for sequencing was CD8+ T cells from PBMCs. The receptor was isolated from a human donor in good health.

The CDR3 sequence: CASSQTIKSINTEAFF. The rearrangement uses TRBV4-2 and TRBJ1-1. The CDR3 is 16 residues long. The germline V gene has CDR1 LGHNA and CDR2 YNFKEQ.